This TCR beta chain appears in the sequencing data of a study of blood T cell repertoires in COVID-19. Across the whole study: From T cells, B-cell-depleted T cells, or PBMCs came the material, which was cDNA or gDNA.

Assay: immunoSEQ multiplex PCR; the TCRdb copy retains only in-frame clones and omits some. The data show 150,000 or so clones, with 60% to 85% seen just once and 4.5% held by the top ten. The ends were cut back, 0 bases at V and 5 bases at J, with 13 bases in the middle. The CDR3 runs 15 residues. CDR1 MNHEY and CDR2 SVGEGT come from the germline V gene. Sequenced sample: peripheral blood. The TCR sequence derives from an elderly woman with active or convalescent COVID-19. The chain combines TRBV6-2 or TRBV6-3 with TRBJ1-2; a possible D gene is TRBD1 (5 bases). The CDR3 DNA reads as TGTGCCAGCAGTTACTCCGGCAGGGTAGGATATGGCTACACCTTC. Translated: CASSYSGRVGYGYTF.